Following are 12 T cell receptor beta chains from one sample sequenced in a study of metastatic and nonmetastatic thyroid tumors. With MiXCR, TCRdb reprocessed the PCR reads. The sample consists of about 15,000 clones, 3.6% of them appearing once. Thyroid surgery had not been preceded by any treatment in any patient. Specimen: tumor tissue. All receptors come from a female donor with papillary thyroid cancer or a benign thyroid nodule (not recorded which). Some clones in this sample may be carry-over from other donors' samples.

V is TRBV20-1 and J is TRBJ1-2, with 8 nucleotides matching TRBD1. This CDR3 is 14 amino acids long. The J segment lost 6 bases and the V segment lost 6 bases, leaving 12 bases of the junction unmatched. In germline, CDR1 is DFQATT, CDR2 SNEGSKA (reference sequence). CDR3 sequence reads: CSAWGGRGRHGYTF. CDR3 coding DNA: TGCAGTGCATGGGGAGGCAGGGGGCGCCATGGCTACACCTTC.

This clone was counted a few times. The chain carries TRBV12-3 or TRBV12-4 and TRBJ2-7, with 11 bases that match TRBD2. CDR3 length equals 16 residues. J lost 0 bases, V lost 5 bases, and 6 bases had no gene match. Here the CDR3 DNA reads TGTGCCAGCAGTAGCCCCGGACTAGCGGGCTCCTACGAGCAGTACTTC. This encodes CASSSPGLAGSYEQYF.

The V call is TRBV6-1, the J call TRBJ2-3; 7 bases are a match to TRBD1. V lost 2 bases, J lost 4 bases, and 9 bases stayed unmatched. The CDR3 is 16 amino acids. Germline loops: CDR1 MNHNS, CDR2 SASEGT. The CDR3 spells CASSEHLGQGADTQYF. CDR3 nucleotides: TGTGCCAGCAGTGAACACCTGGGGCAGGGGGCAGATACGCAGTATTTT.

The V gene is TRBV27, the J gene TRBJ2-7, with a possible D match to TRBD2 (6 bases). Germline V gene lookup returns CDR1 MNHEY and CDR2 SMNVEV (reference sequence). The CDR3 loop spans 14 amino acids. The V and J ends lost 4 bases and 0 bases respectively, with 10 bases between them. As DNA, the CDR3 is TGTGCCAGCAGTTCCAGACTAGACTCCTACGAGCAGTACTTC. It translates to CASSSRLDSYEQYF.

The table lists this clone with a few counts. In nucleotides, the CDR3 is TGTGCCAGCAGCGTAGATCAGGGGGAAACAGATACGCAGTATTTT. Translated: CASSVDQGETDTQYF. The V and J genes are TRBV9 and TRBJ2-3; TRBD1 matches at 7 bases. Per the germline V gene, CDR1 is SGDLS and CDR2 is YYNGEE. This CDR3 has 15 residues. The junction had 4 bases not matched to a gene; V was cut back by 0 bases and J by 3 bases.

This sequence joins TRBV6-5 and TRBJ1-6; possibly TRBD1 for D (5 bases). Germline loops: CDR1 MNHEY, CDR2 SVGAGI. CDR3 length equals 14 residues. V was pared by 2 bases and J by 7 bases, with 9 bases between. CDR3 in amino acids: CASSYVGTNSPLHF. DNA of the CDR3: TGTGCCAGCAGTTACGTAGGGACCAATTCACCCCTCCACTTT.

This clone was seen a handful of times. This rearrangement joins TRBV7-2 to TRBJ1-5; 9 nucleotides agree with TRBD1. The CDR3 extends over 14 amino acids. Germline CDR1 reads SGHTA; CDR2 reads FQGNSA. V lost 4 bases and J lost 6; bases outside the gene matches: 4. The CDR3, as DNA: TGTGCCAGCAGCTCACAGGGGGCAGGTCAGCCCCAGCATTTT. Translating it yields CASSSQGAGQPQHF.

The chain links TRBV6-2 or TRBV6-3 to TRBJ2-7, with D hard to call. The V gene lost 6 bases and the J gene lost 6 bases, with 15 bases spanning the gap. The CDR3 extends over 13 amino acids. Germline V gene lookup returns CDR1 MNHEY and CDR2 SVGEGT. CDR3 residues: CASRDLGIGEQYF. CDR3 DNA sequence: TGTGCCAGCAGAGATCTAGGGATCGGCGAGCAGTACTTC.

This clone showed up just a few times. The gene calls are TRBV27 and TRBJ2-7; 9 bases are shared with TRBD1. After removal of 1 base from V and 0 bases from J, the junction contained 4 bases not matched to a gene. Germline CDR1 reads MNHEY; CDR2 reads SMNVEV (reference sequence). This CDR3 is 16 amino acids long. The CDR3 coding sequence is TGTGCCAGCAGTTTATTCTGGGGACAGGGCTCCTACGAGCAGTACTTC. It translates to CASSLFWGQGSYEQYF.

This clone was recorded a few times. Written as DNA, the CDR3 is TGTGCCAGCAGTTACGGAGGGGGGGAGGCCTACGAGCAGTACTTC. Translating it yields CASSYGGGEAYEQYF. This chain uses TRBV6-9 with TRBJ2-7; TRBD2 might be the D (7 bases). This CDR3 contains 15 residues. Trimming removed 3 bases at V and 2 bases at J, with 14 bases between. From germline, CDR1 is MNHGY and CDR2 SVAAGI.

The chain links TRBV6-2 or TRBV6-3 to TRBJ2-6; TRBD1 is a possible D gene (6 bases). Germline loops: CDR1 MNHEY, CDR2 SVGEGT. With 4 bases removed from V and 0 bases from J, the gap between germline ends came to 16 bases. This CDR3 has 18 amino acids. The CDR3 DNA follows: TGTGCCAGCAGTTCGTTGACAGGATCAAGCTCTGGGGCCAACGTCCTGACTTTC. Translated: CASSSLTGSSSGANVLTF.

This clone is termed medium-sized. V gene TRBV19 combines with J gene TRBJ1-6, with D perhaps matching TRBD1 (6 bases). V was clipped by 3 bases and J by 5 bases, with 14 bases between them. CDR1 is LNHDA and CDR2 is SQIVND in the germline V gene (reference sequence). The CDR3 is 16 amino acids. CDR3 sequence (DNA): TGTGCCAGTAGTATCTTACCTGGGGGCAATAATTCACCCCTCCACTTT. Protein product: CASSILPGGNNSPLHF. Together with reference TRBV19 and TRBJ1-6, the CDR3 gives the full variable domain: DGGITQSPKYLFRKEGQNVTLSCEQNLNHDAMYWYRQDPGQGLRLIYYSQIVNDFQKGDIAEGYSVSREKKESFPLTVTSAQKNPTAFYLCASSILPGGNNSPLHFGNGTRLTVT.